This is a list of T cell receptor beta chains from one sample in a study of control samples from healthy donors and cancer patients. Generated by immunoSEQ multiplex PCR, the TCRdb table keeps only in-frame clones and is missing some. This sample has 150,000 to 200,000 clones; roughly 90% occur once, and the top ten carry around 12%. The sample taken for sequencing was blood. The receptors derive from a young man in good health. Both conserved end residues are part of each CDR3. The D gene is left open where the match is weak. Size is omitted from some rows. Given values are once, few, many or a class for expanded clones.

d_gene	v_gene	j_gene	abundance	CDR3nt	CDR3aa
TRBD2	TRBV27	TRBJ2-2	-	TGTGCCAGCAGCCGTCCGGGAGGTGTCGGGGAGCTGTTTTTT	CASSRPGGVGELFF
-	TRBV20-1	TRBJ1-5	-	TGCAGTGCTAGTAGGCTTACCGTCAATCAGCCCCAGCATTTT	CSASRLTVNQPQHF
-	TRBV4-2	TRBJ1-1	-	TGTGCCAGCAGCCAAGATAGGACCCACGGGGCTGAAGCTTTCTTT	CASSQDRTHGAEAFF
-	TRBV18	TRBJ1-2	-	TGTGCCAGCTCACCCGTCCCTCAGGTCGGATATGGCTACACCTTC	CASSPVPQVGYGYTF
-	TRBV30	TRBJ2-2	-	TGTGCCTGGCAAACGATAGGCCTAGCGTACGCCGGGGAGCTGTTTTTT	CAWQTIGLAYAGELFF
-	TRBV4-1	TRBJ2-3	-	TGCGCCAGCAGCTCAGGAGTGAGGAGCATAACAGATACGCAGTATTTT	CASSSGVRSITDTQYF
-	TRBV7-3	TRBJ2-1	-	TGTGCCAGCAGCTTAAACGGGAGAGGGAACAATGAGCAGTTCTTC	CASSLNGRGNNEQFF
-	TRBV7-9	TRBJ1-1	-	TGTGCCAGCAGCTTACCGGGCACTGAAGCTTTCTTT	CASSLPGTEAFF
-	TRBV27	TRBJ1-1	-	TGTGCCAGCAGTTCGCCTGGACCCGAAGCTTTCTTT	CASSSPGPEAFF
-	TRBV6-5	TRBJ1-1	-	TGTGCCAGCAGCTCAGCTCAGTTGAACACTGAAGCTTTCTTT	CASSSAQLNTEAFF
-	TRBV7-3	TRBJ2-1	-	TGTGCCAGCAGCTCCGGGCCCCGACGCAATGAGCAGTTCTTC	CASSSGPRRNEQFF
TRBD1	TRBV6-1	TRBJ1-3	-	TGTGCCAGCAGTGATTGGACAGGCTCTGGAAACACCATATATTTT	CASSDWTGSGNTIYF
-	TRBV19	TRBJ1-2	-	TGTGCCAGTAGTATCGGAGGGGGTTATGGCTACACCTTC	CASSIGGGYGYTF
TRBD1	TRBV7-9	TRBJ2-7	-	TGTGCCAGCAGCGTAGGACAGGGGGCCGCGGCCTACGAGCAGTACTTC	CASSVGQGAAAYEQYF
TRBD2	TRBV2	TRBJ2-1	-	TGTGCCAGCAGCGCACTAGCGGGTCCACCCAATGAGCAGTTCTTC	CASSALAGPPNEQFF
-	TRBV11-1	TRBJ2-2	-	TGTGCCAGCAGCTCCTCTCGGAACACCGGGGAGCTGTTTTTT	CASSSSRNTGELFF
-	TRBV2	TRBJ1-5	-	TGTGCCAGCCGTAAAGGGGGGGCTAAGAGCAATCAGCCCCAGCATTTT	CASRKGGAKSNQPQHF
TRBD2	TRBV11-2	TRBJ2-1	-	TGTGCCAGCAGCTTAGGGCCTAGCGGGACTTACAATGAGCAGTTCTTC	CASSLGPSGTYNEQFF
TRBD2	TRBV28	TRBJ2-6	-	TGTGCCTCCACTCGGGGGGGGACTGGGGCCAACGTCCTGACTTTC	CASTRGGTGANVLTF
-	TRBV9	TRBJ1-1	once	TGTGCCAGCAGCTCCCGGGGGACTGAAGCTTTCTTT	CASSSRGTEAFF
-	TRBV11-3	TRBJ2-5	-	TGTGCCAGCAGAGGGCGAGGAGAGACCCAGTACTTC	CASRGRGETQYF
-	TRBV5-6	TRBJ2-7	-	TGTGCCAGCACCCCGGGGTCGGGGTTCCTTTCTTTCGAGCAGTACTTC	CASTPGSGFLSFEQYF
-	TRBV7-2	TRBJ2-3	-	TGTGCCAGCAGTAGACAGGATGGGCGCACAGATACGCAGTATTTT	CASSRQDGRTDTQYF
TRBD1	TRBV6-5	TRBJ1-6	once	TGTGCCAGCAGTTTGAGACCGGGACAGCTAAATTCACCCCTCCACTTT	CASSLRPGQLNSPLHF
-	TRBV7-9	TRBJ2-4	-	TGTGCCAGCAGCCTAAGACAGCTTAGCAACATTCAGTACTTC	CASSLRQLSNIQYF
TRBD1	TRBV7-9	TRBJ1-2	-	TGTGCCAGCAGGCGTGGGGCGGCAGGGGGTCTTAACTATGGCTACACCTTC	CASRRGAAGGLNYGYTF
-	TRBV5-1	TRBJ2-1	-	TGCGCCACCTCAGAACAGGGTACCTACAATGAGCAGTTCTTC	CATSEQGTYNEQFF
-	TRBV5-6	TRBJ1-3	once	TGTGCCAGCAGCCCGGACCAAGGGGGAAACACCATATATTTT	CASSPDQGGNTIYF
-	TRBV11-1	TRBJ1-1	-	TGTGCCAGCAGCTCACGGGTCAGGGAATCATCTGAAGCTTTCTTT	CASSSRVRESSEAFF
-	TRBV11-2	TRBJ2-2	-	TGTGCCAGCCGCCCGCTCAGAGGGACGGACACCGGGGAGCTGTTTTTT	CASRPLRGTDTGELFF
-	TRBV21-1	TRBJ1-5	-	TGTGCCAGCCCCAAGGGGGGGGGCGACAGCAATCAGCCCCAGCATTTT	CASPKGGGDSNQPQHF
-	TRBV28	TRBJ1-2	-	TGTGCCAGCAGTCGACGCGACCCGGGGAGCTATGGCTACACCTTC	CASSRRDPGSYGYTF
TRBD2	TRBV6-5	TRBJ2-7	-	TGTGCCAGCACGGCGGGGAGGGACGAGCAGTACTTC	CASTAGRDEQYF
TRBD2	TRBV6-2/TRBV6-3	TRBJ2-7	-	TGTGCCAGCAGTTCCCAGCGGGGCTACGAGCAGTACTTC	CASSSQRGYEQYF
-	TRBV4-3	TRBJ2-7	-	TGCGCCAGCAGCCAAGAAATGAGTTCTTCCTACGAGCAGTACTTC	CASSQEMSSSYEQYF
TRBD1	TRBV10-3	TRBJ2-5	-	TGTGCCATCAGTCCCGGGACAGGGAAAGAGACCCAGTACTTC	CAISPGTGKETQYF
-	TRBV7-3	TRBJ2-1	-	TGTGCCAGCAGCCCACAGGGTGACTCCTACAATGAGCAGTTCTTC	CASSPQGDSYNEQFF
-	TRBV6-5	TRBJ2-1	-	TGTGCCAGCGTGTTACGGGGGCCTTACAATGAGCAGTTCTTC	CASVLRGPYNEQFF
TRBD1	TRBV14	TRBJ1-4	few	TGTGCCAGCAGCCAAACAGGGGGCTTTGGTGAAAAACTGTTTTTT	CASSQTGGFGEKLFF
TRBD1	TRBV30	TRBJ1-1	-	TGTGCCTGGAGAGGGGGCAACACTGAAGCTTTCTTT	CAWRGGNTEAFF
-	TRBV4-1	TRBJ1-5	-	TGCGCCAGCAGCCAAGAAGAAGCGGGTCGTCAGCCCCAGCATTTT	CASSQEEAGRQPQHF
-	TRBV12-5	TRBJ2-1	-	TGTGCTAGTGGCTCCGGGCCTTACAATGAGCAGTTCTTC	CASGSGPYNEQFF
-	TRBV21-1	TRBJ1-2	-	TGTGCCAGCCCTCCACCGATGCAGGGACACACCTTC	CASPPPMQGHTF
-	TRBV28	TRBJ2-3	-	TGTGCCAGCAGCCTCTCTTTTGGGGATGTCACAGATACGCAGTATTTT	CASSLSFGDVTDTQYF
-	TRBV27	TRBJ2-1	-	TGTGCCAGCAGTCCACAGACGAGGATCAATGAGCAGTTCTTC	CASSPQTRINEQFF
TRBD1	TRBV20-1	TRBJ1-5	-	TGCAGTGCTAGTGGGACACGACAGGGGAAAAATCAGCCCCAGCATTTT	CSASGTRQGKNQPQHF
-	TRBV6-2/TRBV6-3	TRBJ1-2	once	TGTGCCAGCAGTTACGGGGGAGCTGATGGCTACACCTTC	CASSYGGADGYTF